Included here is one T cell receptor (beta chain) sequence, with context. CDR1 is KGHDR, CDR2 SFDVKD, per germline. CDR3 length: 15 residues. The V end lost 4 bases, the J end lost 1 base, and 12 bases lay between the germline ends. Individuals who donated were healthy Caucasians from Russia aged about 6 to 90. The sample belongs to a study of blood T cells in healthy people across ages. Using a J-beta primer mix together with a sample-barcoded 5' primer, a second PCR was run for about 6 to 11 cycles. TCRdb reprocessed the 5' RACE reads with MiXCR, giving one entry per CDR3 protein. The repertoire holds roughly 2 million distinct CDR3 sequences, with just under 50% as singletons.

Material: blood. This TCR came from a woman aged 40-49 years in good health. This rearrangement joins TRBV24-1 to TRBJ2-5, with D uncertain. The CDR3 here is CATSDTSRGQETQYF. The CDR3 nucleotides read TGTGCCACCAGTGACACCTCCCGAGGCCAAGAGACCCAGTACTTC.